This T cell receptor beta chain comes out of a study of cytomegalovirus exposure and HLA in healthy donors. Study background: The Caucasian-associated ancestry cluster held around four fifths of roughly 400 genotyped donors. Study-wide points: A link between a missense DCLRE1C variant and TCR beta V- and J-gene trimming emerged from a later analysis. In a later analysis, productive TCRs from donors in an Asian-associated ancestry cluster reportedly carried fewer N-insertions than the cohort mean.

This clone was seen just once. Antigen: not known. The PCR ran on 60 Vbeta and 13 Jbeta primers. TCRdb's table, derived via immunoSEQ multiplex PCR, lists solely in-frame clones and lacks some. Of over 150,000 clones in the sample, 79% are singletons; the top ten hold roughly 7.1%. Germline CDR1 is PRHDT and CDR2 is FYEKMQ (reference sequence). Trimming cost V 4 bases and J 5 bases, with 16 bases left between them. This CDR3 is 15 amino acids long. Specimen: PBMCs. J is TRBJ2-3 and V is TRBV13, with TRBD1 as a possible D gene (5 bases). The sequence came from a young man in good health and CMV-seropositive. The CDR3 DNA reads as TGTGCCAGCAGCTGGGGCGGCCCCCAGGGAGATACGCAGTATTTT. The encoded protein is CASSWGGPQGDTQYF.